This is a list of T cell receptor beta chains from one sample in a study of blood T cell repertoires in COVID-19. Libraries were prepared by immunoSEQ multiplex PCR; TCRdb keeps only in-frame clonotypes and omits some of them. This table holds 200,000 to 300,000 clones, 75% to 85% found once. Material: peripheral blood. These receptor sequences come from a woman of 80 years or more with COVID-19, enrolled during active disease. The CDR3 runs from the conserved cysteine through the conserved F or W. A D gene is named only where the DNA matches it firmly. Clone sizes are given selectively: once, few, many, or a class where the clone is expanded.

J gene: TRBJ2-5
clone size: NA
V gene: TRBV2
D gene: TRBD2
CDR3 protein: CASSERVAGGGETQYF
CDR3 DNA: TGTGCCAGCAGTGAACGAGTAGCGGGAGGGGGCGAGACCCAGTACTTC

J gene: TRBJ2-7
clone size: NA
V gene: TRBV9
D gene: TRBD1
CDR3 protein: CASSVRLLGQDHEQYF
CDR3 DNA: TGTGCCAGCAGCGTACGCCTTCTTGGACAGGACCACGAGCAGTACTTC

J gene: TRBJ1-2
clone size: NA
V gene: TRBV13
D gene: TRBD1
CDR3 protein: CASSVNRGVGYGYTF
CDR3 DNA: TGTGCCAGCAGCGTTAACAGGGGGGTTGGATATGGCTACACCTTC

J gene: TRBJ2-3
clone size: NA
V gene: TRBV20-1
D gene: NA
CDR3 protein: CSASFRDGTDTQYF
CDR3 DNA: TGCAGTGCTAGTTTCCGGGATGGCACAGATACGCAGTATTTT

J gene: TRBJ1-1
clone size: NA
V gene: TRBV11-1
D gene: NA
CDR3 protein: CASSLVGSLNTEAFF
CDR3 DNA: TGTGCCAGCAGCTTAGTGGGCAGCCTGAACACTGAAGCTTTCTTT

J gene: TRBJ2-7
clone size: NA
V gene: TRBV18
D gene: TRBD1
CDR3 protein: CASSRTGEFVYEQYF
CDR3 DNA: TGTGCCAGCTCACGGACAGGGGAGTTTGTCTACGAGCAGTACTTC

J gene: TRBJ1-1
clone size: NA
V gene: TRBV23-1
D gene: NA
CDR3 protein: CASSQSGRENTEAFF
CDR3 DNA: TGCGCCAGCAGTCAATCGGGGCGGGAGAACACTGAAGCTTTCTTT

J gene: TRBJ1-1
clone size: few
V gene: TRBV4-1
D gene: NA
CDR3 protein: CASSQGRFEAFF
CDR3 DNA: TGCGCCAGCAGCCAAGGGAGATTTGAAGCTTTCTTT

J gene: TRBJ1-6
clone size: few
V gene: TRBV5-6
D gene: NA
CDR3 protein: CASSLVGRGDSPLHF
CDR3 DNA: TGTGCCAGCAGCTTGGTTGGGCGCGGGGATTCACCCCTCCACTTT

J gene: TRBJ1-1
clone size: few
V gene: TRBV18
D gene: NA
CDR3 protein: CASSDIQGNTEAFF
CDR3 DNA: TGTGCCAGCTCAGACATACAGGGGAACACTGAAGCTTTCTTT

J gene: TRBJ1-2
clone size: NA
V gene: TRBV9
D gene: NA
CDR3 protein: CASSRGLNYGYTF
CDR3 DNA: TGTGCCAGCAGCCGAGGGCTGAACTATGGCTACACCTTC

J gene: TRBJ2-5
clone size: NA
V gene: TRBV5-1
D gene: NA
CDR3 protein: CASRPQQRQEETQYF
CDR3 DNA: TGCGCCAGCAGACCCCAACAACGACAGGAGGAGACCCAGTACTTC

J gene: TRBJ1-5
clone size: NA
V gene: TRBV6-1
D gene: NA
CDR3 protein: CASSEALANQPQHF
CDR3 DNA: TGTGCCAGCAGTGAAGCTCTGGCCAATCAGCCCCAGCATTTT

J gene: TRBJ2-1
clone size: NA
V gene: TRBV10-2
D gene: TRBD1
CDR3 protein: CASRGTGNSYNEQFF
CDR3 DNA: TGCGCCAGCAGGGGGACAGGGAACTCCTACAATGAGCAGTTCTTC

J gene: TRBJ2-6
clone size: NA
V gene: TRBV5-4
D gene: NA
CDR3 protein: CASSLGPGHSGANVLTF
CDR3 DNA: TGTGCCAGCAGCTTGGGGCCAGGGCACTCTGGGGCCAACGTCCTGACTTTC

J gene: TRBJ2-7
clone size: NA
V gene: TRBV27
D gene: TRBD1
CDR3 protein: CASGRDRGREQYF
CDR3 DNA: TGTGCCAGCGGCCGGGACAGGGGGCGCGAGCAGTACTTC

J gene: TRBJ2-7
clone size: NA
V gene: TRBV28
D gene: NA
CDR3 protein: CASSTQIGGIHEQYF
CDR3 DNA: TGTGCCAGCAGCACTCAAATTGGGGGGATCCACGAGCAGTACTTC

J gene: TRBJ1-5
clone size: NA
V gene: TRBV28
D gene: TRBD1
CDR3 protein: CATRRQGFSQPQHF
CDR3 DNA: TGTGCCACCAGGCGACAGGGTTTCAGTCAGCCCCAGCATTTT

J gene: TRBJ1-1
clone size: once
V gene: TRBV19
D gene: TRBD1
CDR3 protein: CASSIIPGRDRGGVEAFF
CDR3 DNA: TGTGCCAGTAGTATAATTCCTGGCAGGGACAGGGGGGGGGTTGAAGCTTTCTTT

J gene: TRBJ1-1
clone size: NA
V gene: TRBV19
D gene: NA
CDR3 protein: CASSEQGMTEAFF
CDR3 DNA: TGTGCCAGTAGTGAACAGGGAATGACTGAAGCTTTCTTT

J gene: TRBJ1-2
clone size: NA
V gene: TRBV11-2
D gene: TRBD1
CDR3 protein: CASSLARTGNYGYTF
CDR3 DNA: TGTGCCAGCAGCTTAGCGCGGACAGGGAACTATGGCTACACCTTC

J gene: TRBJ2-5
clone size: few
V gene: TRBV21-1
D gene: NA
CDR3 protein: CASSRDRGEETQYF
CDR3 DNA: TGTGCCAGCAGCAGGGACCGGGGGGAAGAGACCCAGTACTTC

J gene: TRBJ2-3
clone size: few
V gene: TRBV7-2
D gene: NA
CDR3 protein: CASSLDKRTTDTQYF
CDR3 DNA: TGTGCCAGCAGCTTAGATAAGCGGACTACAGATACGCAGTATTTT

J gene: TRBJ2-3
clone size: NA
V gene: TRBV6-5
D gene: TRBD1
CDR3 protein: CASRANRGTDTQYF
CDR3 DNA: TGTGCCAGCAGGGCCAACAGGGGAACAGATACGCAGTATTTT

J gene: TRBJ1-2
clone size: few
V gene: TRBV18
D gene: TRBD1
CDR3 protein: CASSPRDSGVGYGYTF
CDR3 DNA: TGTGCCAGCTCACCTCGGGACAGTGGAGTCGGATATGGCTACACCTTC

J gene: TRBJ2-1
clone size: NA
V gene: TRBV7-2
D gene: TRBD2
CDR3 protein: CASSRTSVGLQQFF
CDR3 DNA: TGTGCCAGCAGCCGGACTAGCGTGGGCCTTCAGCAGTTCTTC

J gene: TRBJ2-1
clone size: once
V gene: TRBV30
D gene: TRBD2
CDR3 protein: CAWSGGLAGGNEQFF
CDR3 DNA: TGTGCCTGGAGTGGAGGACTAGCGGGAGGTAATGAGCAGTTCTTC

J gene: TRBJ2-7
clone size: NA
V gene: TRBV6-2/TRBV6-3
D gene: TRBD2
CDR3 protein: CASSYWGTSGIYEQYF
CDR3 DNA: TGTGCCAGCAGTTATTGGGGGACTAGCGGGATCTACGAGCAGTACTTC

J gene: TRBJ1-1
clone size: NA
V gene: TRBV12-3/TRBV12-4
D gene: NA
CDR3 protein: CASAQRGAEAFF
CDR3 DNA: TGTGCCAGCGCACAAAGGGGTGCTGAAGCTTTCTTT

J gene: TRBJ2-3
clone size: NA
V gene: TRBV15
D gene: TRBD2
CDR3 protein: CATSRGAGVGDTQYF
CDR3 DNA: TGTGCCACCAGCAGAGGGGCGGGGGTAGGAGATACGCAGTATTTT

J gene: TRBJ1-5
clone size: NA
V gene: TRBV10-3
D gene: TRBD1
CDR3 protein: CAISDGTGDNQPQHF
CDR3 DNA: TGTGCCATCAGCGACGGGACAGGAGACAATCAGCCCCAGCATTTT

J gene: TRBJ2-1
clone size: NA
V gene: TRBV7-3
D gene: TRBD2
CDR3 protein: CASSQRSPGTSGANEQFF
CDR3 DNA: TGTGCCAGCAGTCAAAGGTCCCCCGGGACTAGCGGGGCCAATGAGCAGTTCTTC

J gene: TRBJ1-2
clone size: NA
V gene: TRBV7-2
D gene: TRBD1
CDR3 protein: CASSIMGTGASYTF
CDR3 DNA: TGTGCCAGCAGCATTATGGGCACAGGGGCAAGCTACACCTTC

J gene: TRBJ1-6
clone size: NA
V gene: TRBV6-5
D gene: NA
CDR3 protein: CASSLRGENSPLHF
CDR3 DNA: TGTGCCAGCAGTTTGCGGGGTGAAAATTCACCCCTCCACTTT

J gene: TRBJ1-1
clone size: NA
V gene: TRBV18
D gene: NA
CDR3 protein: CASSPPYSTGAFF
CDR3 DNA: TGTGCCAGCTCACCGCCCTATTCAACAGGGGCTTTCTTT

J gene: TRBJ2-7
clone size: NA
V gene: TRBV27
D gene: NA
CDR3 protein: CASSWGHGNEQYF
CDR3 DNA: TGTGCCAGCAGTTGGGGCCATGGGAACGAGCAGTACTTC

J gene: TRBJ2-1
clone size: NA
V gene: TRBV9
D gene: TRBD2
CDR3 protein: CASSVGLAGDGSWKFF
CDR3 DNA: TGTGCCAGCAGCGTAGGGCTAGCGGGAGATGGGTCTTGGAAGTTCTTC

J gene: TRBJ1-5
clone size: NA
V gene: TRBV7-3
D gene: NA
CDR3 protein: CASSLSSNQPQHF
CDR3 DNA: TGTGCCAGCAGCTTGAGTAGCAATCAGCCCCAGCATTTT

J gene: TRBJ2-7
clone size: once
V gene: TRBV28
D gene: NA
CDR3 protein: CASSPQTLGPYEQYF
CDR3 DNA: TGTGCCAGCAGTCCCCAAACGTTGGGGCCCTACGAGCAGTACTTC

J gene: TRBJ1-2
clone size: once
V gene: TRBV18
D gene: NA
CDR3 protein: CASSPGMLNNYGYTF
CDR3 DNA: TGTGCCAGCTCTCCGGGGATGCTGAATAACTATGGCTACACCTTC